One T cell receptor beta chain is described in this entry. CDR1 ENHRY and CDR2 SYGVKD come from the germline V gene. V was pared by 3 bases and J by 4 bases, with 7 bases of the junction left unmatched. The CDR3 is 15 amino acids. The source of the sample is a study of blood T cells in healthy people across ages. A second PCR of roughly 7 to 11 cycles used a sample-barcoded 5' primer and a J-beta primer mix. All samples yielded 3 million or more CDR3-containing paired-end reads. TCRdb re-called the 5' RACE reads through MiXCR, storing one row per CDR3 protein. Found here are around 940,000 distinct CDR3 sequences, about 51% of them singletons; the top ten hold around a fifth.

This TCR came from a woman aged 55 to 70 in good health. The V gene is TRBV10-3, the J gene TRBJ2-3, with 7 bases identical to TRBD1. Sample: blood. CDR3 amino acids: CAISEHQGVADTQYF. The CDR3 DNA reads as TGTGCCATCAGTGAACACCAGGGGGTGGCAGATACGCAGTATTTT.